This T cell receptor beta chain came from a study of blood T cell repertoires in COVID-19. This clone was recorded once. In the original workflow: Reference gene primer amplification in the assay estimated nucleated cell counts. Produced via immunoSEQ multiplex PCR; TCRdb's table is partial and in-frame only. The D gene and trimming were derived from the DNA, and the V and J assignments and clone size from that table. The sample shows 300,000 or so clones, more than 85% of them seen only once. The CDR3 consists of 20 residues. Germline-derived CDR1 and CDR2 are SNHLY and FYNNEI. The J segment lost 4 bases and the V segment lost 9 bases, leaving 22 bases of the junction unmatched. Recovered status applied to Cohort 3 donors who had two consecutive negative PCRs. It also applied to those with clearance or with symptom resolution.

The sequence was collected from a woman aged 30 to 39 who had recovered from COVID-19. The V and J genes are TRBV2 and TRBJ1-4; 11 nucleotides agree with TRBD1. The specimen was PBMCs or T cells enriched from blood (not recorded which). The CDR3 coding sequence is TGTGCCAGATCCGGGACAGGGGGTGTCGGGCTATGCAAAGGTAATGAAAAACTGTTTTTT. Protein: CARSGTGGVGLCKGNEKLFF.